This paragraph reports one T cell receptor (beta chain). What it recognizes is unknown. The data originate from a study of read filtering for tumor transcriptome and immune sequencing. Germline V lookup: CDR1 SGHVS, CDR2 FQNEAQ. The CDR3 sequence is 17 residues long. V was trimmed by 5 bases and J by 0 bases, leaving 17 bases between them. Sampling of bone marrow took place during active disease in every patient. The library was built from approximately 400 ng RNA with molecular barcoded adaptors for alpha/delta and beta/gamma chains. MiXCR, applied by TCRdb to the reads, yields one record per CDR3 protein. The repertoire holds about 130,000 distinct CDR3 sequences, with 13% as singletons. Study-level results: IR-seq captured clonotypes deeper and more reliably than RNA-seq.

Material: a population of CD138-negative cells sorted from bone marrow. The TCR sequence derives from a donor at least 40 years old with multiple myeloma. V and J are TRBV7-8 and TRBJ2-1; a weak D match, TRBD1 (5 bases). Here the CDR3 reads CASSLRHSGSSYNEQFF. The CDR3, as DNA: TGTGCCAGCAGCCTAAGACACTCAGGGTCCTCCTACAATGAGCAGTTCTTC. The full variable domain, in which reference TRBV7-8 and TRBJ2-1 provide the parts outside the CDR3, is GAGVSQSPRYKVAKRGQDVALRCDPISGHVSLFWYQQALGQGPEFLTYFQNEAQLDKSGLPSDRFFAERPEGSVSTLKIQRTQQEDSAVYLCASSLRHSGSSYNEQFFGPGTRLTVL.